The rows below give T cell receptor beta chains drawn from one sample of a study of identical twins. One entry per CDR3 protein results from TCRdb running MiXCR on the 5' RACE reads. The repertoire includes about 530,000 distinct CDR3 sequences, approximately 20% of them detected once, and 0.45% to 0.5% sits in the top ten. This sample was also put to use in a study of yellow fever vaccine responses in identical twins.

The sequenced sample consisted of CD4+ T cells sorted from blood. Receptor source: a woman under 30 in good health. CDR3s include the opening cysteine and the closing phenylalanine or tryptophan. The order of the fields is D gene, J gene, V gene, clone size, CDR3 protein, CDR3 DNA. D genes are given only for firm matches. Expanded clones get a size class; other rows say once, few or many, or leave the size out.

TRBD2	TRBJ2-1	TRBV14	NA	CASSQADLAGQGFF	TGTGCCAGCAGCCAAGCCGATCTAGCGGGTCAAGGGTTCTTC
NA	TRBJ1-5	TRBV20-1	NA	CSANPTGSNQPQHF	TGCAGTGCCAACCCGACGGGCTCGAATCAGCCCCAGCATTTT
TRBD1	TRBJ2-2	TRBV6-5	NA	CASSYSGQGARTGELFF	TGTGCCAGCAGTTACTCGGGACAGGGGGCTCGGACCGGGGAGCTGTTTTTT
NA	TRBJ1-2	TRBV12-3/TRBV12-4	NA	CASSLTLYETNYGYTF	TGTGCCAGCAGTTTAACCTTATACGAGACTAACTATGGCTACACCTTC
NA	TRBJ2-3	TRBV19	NA	CASSAPPGRSTDTQYF	TGTGCCAGTAGTGCTCCCCCAGGTAGAAGCACAGATACGCAGTATTTT
NA	TRBJ1-2	TRBV4-1	NA	CASSQESHPGGYTF	TGCGCCAGCAGCCAAGAGAGCCACCCCGGTGGCTACACCTTC
TRBD1	TRBJ1-4	TRBV4-2	few	CASSHPQGVSTNEKLFF	TGTGCCAGCAGCCACCCCCAGGGGGTCTCAACTAATGAAAAACTGTTTTTT
NA	TRBJ2-3	TRBV3-1	NA	CASSQVVRSTDTQYF	TGTGCCAGCAGCCAAGTCGTTAGGAGCACAGATACGCAGTATTTT
TRBD2	TRBJ2-7	TRBV5-1	few	CASSSAGSVREQYF	TGCGCCAGCAGCTCAGCGGGAAGTGTTCGCGAGCAGTACTTC
NA	TRBJ2-3	TRBV7-2	NA	CASSQKGYISTDTQYF	TGTGCCAGCAGCCAGAAAGGGTACATTAGCACAGATACGCAGTATTTT
TRBD1	TRBJ2-5	TRBV20-1	few	CSADDRGETQYF	TGCAGTGCGGATGACAGGGGAGAGACCCAGTACTTC